This T cell receptor (beta chain) was recovered during a study of blood T cell dynamics during melanoma immunotherapy. V dropped 7 bases and J dropped 2; count of bases not matched to a gene: 7. The CDR3 contains 15 residues. Germline V gives CDR1 LNHDA, CDR2 SQIVND (reference sequence). Time point described: pre-treatment baseline. Sequencing was performed with immunoSEQ multiplex PCR; in TCRdb, only in-frame clones are kept and a portion is missing. The sample has over 10,000 clones; roughly 94% are singletons. Sequencing used effector memory CD8+ T cells from blood, obtained from a patient treated with checkpoint blockade. The rearrangement uses TRBV19 and TRBJ1-5; 8 nucleotides align to TRBD1. This receptor was identified in a human donor with melanoma. For the CDR3, the DNA is TGTGCCAGTACCCCGACAGGGGCGGGCAATCAGCCCCAGCATTTT. This encodes CASTPTGAGNQPQHF.